Listed below are T cell receptor beta chains from one sample, sequenced in a study of lymphopenia after photon versus proton radiotherapy. Some clones are missing from TCRdb's copy, which holds only in-frame ones; the method was immunoSEQ multiplex PCR. The sample lists about 17,000 clones, approximately 82% occurring once. The sample consisted of peripheral blood, taken from a patient treated with proton-based radiotherapy. The receptors were sampled from a man in his sixties or seventies with pancreatic cancer. Both conserved end residues are part of each CDR3.

v_call cdr3_aa
TRBV29-1 CSVEGTGESTDTQYF
TRBV28 CASSLRSAWGRGEKLFF
TRBV2 CASSSRPRSGGYTF
TRBV30 CGRGTGLPGELFF
TRBV7-2 CASSRQGGNQPQHF
TRBV27 CASGAGTGLLGELFF
TRBV2 CASSGRGGEKLFF
TRBV9 CASSPQTEVSEAFF
TRBV27 CASSGQSSSYEQYF
TRBV5-1 CASSLTGLQGYTF
TRBV2 CASVVEDRTYNEQFF
TRBV5-1 CASSPRPGSYEQYF
TRBV19 CASSKNQGGGNTQYF
TRBV14 CASSEGRYNSPLHF
TRBV29-1 CSVVSGGYEQYF